The next 8 T cell receptor beta chains were all read from a single sample in a study of CD8 T cell repertoires and HIV-1 epitope variants. No antigen has been identified for these receptors. Produced via immunoSEQ multiplex PCR; TCRdb's table is partial and in-frame only. The table records 5,000 to 7,000 clones, over 50% of them present only once. Sequencing was performed on cultured CD8+ T cells derived from PBMCs. The receptors here all came from a male donor with HIV.

This clone came up a few times. This chain connects TRBV30 to TRBJ2-7; D remains ambiguous. The CDR3 spans 11 residues. Trimming removed 5 bases at V and 10 bases at J, with 15 bases between. Germline CDR1 is GTSNPN and CDR2 is SVGIG (reference sequence). The CDR3 DNA follows: TGTGCCTGGGGGCTTGCGACGTTACAGTACTTC. The encoded protein is CAWGLATLQYF.

CDR3: CASSLASGLAGNNEQFF. DNA of the CDR3: TGCGCCAGCAGCTTGGCCTCCGGACTAGCGGGAAACAATGAGCAGTTCTTC. The V call is TRBV5-1, the J call TRBJ2-1; 12 nucleotides match TRBD2. The junction had 6 bases not matched to a gene; V was cut back by 0 bases and J by 5 bases. The germline CDR1 and CDR2 sequences are SGHRS and YFSETQ. The CDR3 is 17 amino acids.

This chain joins TRBV28 and TRBJ2-3; no clear D. V lost 5 bases and J lost 1, with 7 bases in between. The CDR3 contains 13 residues. Germline lookup yields CDR1 MDHEN and CDR2 SYDVKM. The CDR3 is CASSHRGTDTQYF. CDR3 in DNA: TGTGCCAGCAGTCACCGGGGCACAGATACGCAGTATTTT.

The gene calls are TRBV27 and TRBJ2-1, with D perhaps matching TRBD2 (5 bases). The CDR3 spans 14 residues. The germline V and J ends were trimmed by 2 bases and 4 bases, with 9 bases remaining between them. Germline CDR1 is MNHEY and CDR2 is SMNVEV (reference sequence). CDR3 in amino acids: CASSLKGAYNEQFF. DNA for the CDR3: TGTGCCAGCAGTTTAAAGGGAGCGTACAATGAGCAGTTCTTC.

A few counts support this clone. This CDR3 reads CASSATGGSYGYTF. CDR3 nucleotides: TGTGCCAGCAGCGCGACAGGGGGTAGCTATGGCTACACCTTC. The genes are TRBV7-3 and TRBJ1-2, with 9 bases identical to TRBD1. Losses at the gene ends were 5 bases for V and 4 bases for J; bases not matched to a gene: 5. Per germline, CDR1 SGHTA and CDR2 FQGTGA. The CDR3 consists of 14 residues.

V usage is TRBV9 and J usage is TRBJ2-3; perhaps TRBD1 as D (8 bases). There are 19 residues in the CDR3. The V gene lost 3 bases and the J gene lost 2 bases, with 25 bases spanning the gap. Germline values: CDR1 SGDLS, CDR2 YYNGEE. The CDR3 region is CASSEEGGWTGSVTDTQYF. Here the CDR3 DNA reads TGTGCCAGCAGCGAGGAGGGGGGGTGGACAGGGTCGGTCACAGATACGCAGTATTTT.

The V call is TRBV4-1, the J call TRBJ2-7; D is possibly TRBD1 (5 bases). V was pared by 1 base and J by 5 bases, with 12 bases between. The V gene's germline CDR1 is MGHRA and CDR2 YSYEKL. This CDR3 is 14 amino acids long. The CDR3 DNA reads as TGCGCCAGCAGCCAAGTTGGGGCGTTGGACGAGCAGTACTTC. Translation gives CASSQVGALDEQYF.

The chain is built from TRBV5-2 and TRBJ1-2. TRBV5-2 counts as a pseudogene. The CDR3 runs 16 residues. The CDR3 region has the DNA TGTGCCAGCAGCCCTTGGCCGGTAGAATTGGACTATGGCTACACCTTC. Its protein is CASSPWPVELDYGYTF.